This TCR beta chain is drawn from a study of T-cell reconstitution after alpha-beta-depleted transplantation in children. This CDR3 is built from 12 residues. CDR1 is MNHNS, CDR2 SASEGT, per germline. V was cut by 7 bases and J by 1 base, with 4 bases left in between. This clonotype was seen at least ten times. No antigen is known for it. This sequence may be a read error, since a much larger clone differs from it by one base. Library preparation (for TCRbeta) was performed with unique molecular identifiers. TCRdb fed the PCR reads into MiXCR, producing one record per CDR3 protein. The sample gives some 180,000 distinct CDR3 sequences, around 7% of which show up once; roughly 6% is in the top ten. Study-level points and caveats: There were reportedly several hundred expanded graft clones from which alpha-beta T cells came about two months after transplant.

The chain uses TRBV6-1 and TRBJ2-2, with D unresolved. The material sequenced was PBMCs, taken before TCRalphabeta/CD19-depleted stem cell transplant. This receptor was identified in a boy aged 2 to 10 with acute lymphoblastic leukemia, due to receive a stem cell transplant. The CDR3 protein is CASTKNTGELFF. Written as DNA, the CDR3 is TGTGCCAGCACCAAGAACACCGGGGAGCTGTTTTTT.